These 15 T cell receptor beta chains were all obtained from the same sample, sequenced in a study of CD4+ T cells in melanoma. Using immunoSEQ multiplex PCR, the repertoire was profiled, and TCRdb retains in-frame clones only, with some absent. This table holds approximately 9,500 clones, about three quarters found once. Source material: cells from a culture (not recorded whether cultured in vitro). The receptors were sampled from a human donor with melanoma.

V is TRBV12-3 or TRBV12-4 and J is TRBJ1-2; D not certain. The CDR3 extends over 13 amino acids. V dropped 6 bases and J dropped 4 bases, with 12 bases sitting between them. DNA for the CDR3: TGTGCCAGCAGCCGGCGGGAGTCCTATGGCTACACCTTC. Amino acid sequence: CASSRRESYGYTF.

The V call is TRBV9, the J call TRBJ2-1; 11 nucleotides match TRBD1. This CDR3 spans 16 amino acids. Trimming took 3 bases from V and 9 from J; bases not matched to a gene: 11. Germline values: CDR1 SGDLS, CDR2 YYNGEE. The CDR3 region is CASSAFAGQGDSEQFF. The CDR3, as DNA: TGTGCCAGCAGCGCTTTTGCGGGACAGGGGGATAGTGAGCAGTTCTTC.

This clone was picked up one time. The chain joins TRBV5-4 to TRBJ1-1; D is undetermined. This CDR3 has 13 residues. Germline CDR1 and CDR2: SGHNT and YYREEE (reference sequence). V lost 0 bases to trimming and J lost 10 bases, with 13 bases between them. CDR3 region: CASSLDSVFGAFF. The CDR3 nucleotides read TGTGCCAGCAGCTTGGATAGTGTCTTTGGAGCTTTCTTT.

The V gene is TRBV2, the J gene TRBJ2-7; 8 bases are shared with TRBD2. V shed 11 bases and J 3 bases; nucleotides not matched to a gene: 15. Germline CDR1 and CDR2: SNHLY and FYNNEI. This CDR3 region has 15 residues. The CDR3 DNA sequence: TGTGCCGTGACCAGAAAGGGCGGGGGGTTCTACGAGCAGTACTTC. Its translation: CAVTRKGGGFYEQYF.

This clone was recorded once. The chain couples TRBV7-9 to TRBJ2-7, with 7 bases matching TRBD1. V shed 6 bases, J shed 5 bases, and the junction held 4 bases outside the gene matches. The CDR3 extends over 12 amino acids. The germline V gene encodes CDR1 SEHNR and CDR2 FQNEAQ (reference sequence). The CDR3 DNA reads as TGTGCCAGCAGAAAAGGGGGCAACGAGCAGTACTTC. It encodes CASRKGGNEQYF.

CDR3 loop: CSVGKGLGTEAFF. DNA of the CDR3: TGCAGCGTTGGGAAAGGATTGGGGACTGAAGCTTTCTTT. The rearrangement links TRBV29-1 to TRBJ1-1; D is ambiguous. In germline, CDR1 is SQVTM, CDR2 ANQGSEA. This CDR3 has 13 amino acids. Deletions cut 4 bases from V and 5 bases from J, with 14 bases between.

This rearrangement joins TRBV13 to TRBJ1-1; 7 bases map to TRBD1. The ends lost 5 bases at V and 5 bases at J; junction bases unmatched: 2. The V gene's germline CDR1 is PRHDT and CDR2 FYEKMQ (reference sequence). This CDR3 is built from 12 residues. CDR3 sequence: CASSATGTEAFF. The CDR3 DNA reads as TGTGCCAGCAGCGCGACAGGGACTGAAGCTTTCTTT.

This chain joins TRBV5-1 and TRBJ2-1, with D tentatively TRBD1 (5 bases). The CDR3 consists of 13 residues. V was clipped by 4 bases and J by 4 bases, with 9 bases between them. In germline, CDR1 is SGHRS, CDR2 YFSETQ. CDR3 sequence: CASSPGAYNEQFF. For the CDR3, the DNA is TGCGCCAGCAGCCCTGGGGCTTACAATGAGCAGTTCTTC.

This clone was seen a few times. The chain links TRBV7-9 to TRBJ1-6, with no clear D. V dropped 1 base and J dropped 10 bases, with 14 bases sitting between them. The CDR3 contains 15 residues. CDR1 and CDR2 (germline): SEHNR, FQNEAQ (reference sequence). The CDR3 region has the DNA TGTGCCAGCAGCTTAGAAATAGCAAGTCAGTCACCCCTCCACTTT. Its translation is CASSLEIASQSPLHF.

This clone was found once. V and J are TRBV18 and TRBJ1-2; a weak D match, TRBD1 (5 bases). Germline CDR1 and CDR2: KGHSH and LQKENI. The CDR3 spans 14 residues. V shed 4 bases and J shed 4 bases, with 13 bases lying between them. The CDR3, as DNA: TGTGCCAGCTCACAACTGGACGGGACCTATGGCTACACCTTC. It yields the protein CASSQLDGTYGYTF.

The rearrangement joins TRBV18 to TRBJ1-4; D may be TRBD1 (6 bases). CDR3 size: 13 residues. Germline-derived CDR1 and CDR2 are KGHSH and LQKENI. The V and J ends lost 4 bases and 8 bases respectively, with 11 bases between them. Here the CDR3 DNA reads TGTGCCAGCTCACGGGCAGGGGACGAAAAACTGTTTTTT. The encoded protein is CASSRAGDEKLFF.

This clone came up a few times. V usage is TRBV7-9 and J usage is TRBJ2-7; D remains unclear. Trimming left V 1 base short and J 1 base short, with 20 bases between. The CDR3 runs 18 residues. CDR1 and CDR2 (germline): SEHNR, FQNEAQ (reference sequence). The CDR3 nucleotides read TGTGCCAGCAGCTTAGAAGGTATTGGTGGGCGGCCTTCCTACGAGCAGTACTTC. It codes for CASSLEGIGGRPSYEQYF.

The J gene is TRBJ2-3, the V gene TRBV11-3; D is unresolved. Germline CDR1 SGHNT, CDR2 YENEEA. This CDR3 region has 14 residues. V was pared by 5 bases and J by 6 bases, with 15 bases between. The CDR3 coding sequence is TGTGCCAGCAGCACCGGTCCGGGCCTGGATACGCAGTATTTT. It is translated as CASSTGPGLDTQYF.

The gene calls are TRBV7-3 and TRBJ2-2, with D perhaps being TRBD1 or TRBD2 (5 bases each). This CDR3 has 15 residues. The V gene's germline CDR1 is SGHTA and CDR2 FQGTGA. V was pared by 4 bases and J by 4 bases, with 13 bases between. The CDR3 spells CASSSEGRATGELFF. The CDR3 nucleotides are TGTGCCAGCAGCTCTGAGGGCAGGGCCACCGGGGAGCTGTTTTTT. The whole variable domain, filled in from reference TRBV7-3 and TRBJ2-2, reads GAGVSQTPSNKVTEKGKYVELRCDPISGHTALYWYRQSLGQGPEFLIYFQGTGAADDSGLPNDRFFAVRPEGSVSTLKIQRTERGDSAVYLCASSSEGRATGELFFGEGSRLTVL.

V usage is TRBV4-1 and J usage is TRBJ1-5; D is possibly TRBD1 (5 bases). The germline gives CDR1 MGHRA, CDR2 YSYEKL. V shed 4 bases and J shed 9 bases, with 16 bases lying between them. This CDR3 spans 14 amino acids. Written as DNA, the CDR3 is TGCGCCAGCAGCCGGGGTGAGGGGTTTTCGCCCCAGCATTTT. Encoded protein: CASSRGEGFSPQHF.